The entry that follows covers one T cell receptor beta chain sequence. Its specificity is unknown. Trimming cost V 7 bases and J 2 bases, with 6 bases left between them. Germline CDR1 MNHEY, CDR2 SVGAGI. The CDR3 sequence is 13 residues long. 5'RACE generated cDNA with 10-nucleotide random UMIs. Sequencing runs each yielded over 190 million TCR-beta sequences from 15-18 subjects. One entry per CDR3 protein results from TCRdb running MiXCR on the 5' RACE reads. The table has under 80,000 distinct CDR3 sequences, around 14% seen once; the top ten hold roughly 7.3%. This specimen comes from a study of neurological immune-mediated disorders. General study points: Levels of TCR clonal expansion peaked in HTLV-1-associated myelopathy and reached their lowest in multiple sclerosis, under those of healthy controls. Private repertoires in all groups were suggested, as expanded clones shared no CDR3 amino acid sequences across subjects.

The rearrangement uses TRBV6-5 and TRBJ2-6, with a tentative D call TRBD1 (5 bases). This clonotype originated in a woman between 50 and 59 years old in good health. Sequencing used PBMCs. This chain's CDR3 is CASMTAGANVLTF. The CDR3 DNA reads TGTGCCAGCATGACAGCTGGGGCCAACGTCCTGACTTTC.